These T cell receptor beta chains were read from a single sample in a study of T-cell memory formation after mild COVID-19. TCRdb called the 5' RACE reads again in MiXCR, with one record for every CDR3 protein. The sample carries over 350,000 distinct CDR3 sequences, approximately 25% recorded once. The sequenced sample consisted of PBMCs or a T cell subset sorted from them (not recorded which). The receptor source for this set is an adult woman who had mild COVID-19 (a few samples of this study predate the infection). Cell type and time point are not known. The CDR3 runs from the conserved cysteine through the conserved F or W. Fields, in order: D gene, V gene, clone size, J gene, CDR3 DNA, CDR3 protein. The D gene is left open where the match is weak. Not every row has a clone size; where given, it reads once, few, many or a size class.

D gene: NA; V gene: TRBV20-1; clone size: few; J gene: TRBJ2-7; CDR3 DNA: TGCAGTGCTAGAGATCCTAACGGGGCCAGCTCCTACGAGCAGTACTTC; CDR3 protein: CSARDPNGASSYEQYF
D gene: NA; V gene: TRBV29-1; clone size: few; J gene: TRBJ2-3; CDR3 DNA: TGCAGCGTTGTGGTGATCACAGATACGCAGTATTTT; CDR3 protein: CSVVVITDTQYF
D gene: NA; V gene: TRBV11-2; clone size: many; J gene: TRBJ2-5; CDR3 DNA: TGTGCCAGCAGCTTAACTAGCTGGGAGACCCAGTACTTC; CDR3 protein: CASSLTSWETQYF
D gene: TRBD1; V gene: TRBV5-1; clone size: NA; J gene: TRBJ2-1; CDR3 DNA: TGCGCCAGCAGCTTGGAGGACCTAGGGGACAGGGGGCAAATCGGCAATGAGCAGTTCTTC; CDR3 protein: CASSLEDLGDRGQIGNEQFF
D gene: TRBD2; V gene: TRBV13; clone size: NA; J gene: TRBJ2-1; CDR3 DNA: TGTGCCAGCAGCTCACCCCCGGGACTAGCTCGCAATGAGCAGTTCTTC; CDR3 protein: CASSSPPGLARNEQFF
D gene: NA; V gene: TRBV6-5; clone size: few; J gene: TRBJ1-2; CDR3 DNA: TGTGCCAGCAGTTCCCCCGCCCGCGGGGAGGGCTACACCTTC; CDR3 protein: CASSSPARGEGYTF
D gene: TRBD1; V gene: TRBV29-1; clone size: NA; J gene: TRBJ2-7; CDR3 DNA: TGCAGCGTTGAAGATGGGACAGGGACCTACGAGCAGTACTTC; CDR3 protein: CSVEDGTGTYEQYF
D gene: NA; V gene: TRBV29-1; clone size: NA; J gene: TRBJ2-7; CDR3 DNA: TGCAGCGTTGGGACAGTAGGCGAGCAGTACTTC; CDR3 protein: CSVGTVGEQYF
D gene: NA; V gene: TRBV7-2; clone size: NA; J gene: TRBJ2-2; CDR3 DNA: TGTGCCAGCAGCTTCGGGCGGTCGAACACCGGGGAGCTGTTTTTT; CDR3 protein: CASSFGRSNTGELFF
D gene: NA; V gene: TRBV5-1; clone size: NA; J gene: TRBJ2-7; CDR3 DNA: TGCGCCAGCAGCTTGGGGCAGGGGATGGAGCAGTACTTC; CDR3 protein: CASSLGQGMEQYF
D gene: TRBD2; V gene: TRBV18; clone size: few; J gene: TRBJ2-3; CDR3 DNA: TGTGCCAGCTCACCAGGACTAGCGGGGGTGCTCACAGATACGCAGTATTTT; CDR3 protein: CASSPGLAGVLTDTQYF
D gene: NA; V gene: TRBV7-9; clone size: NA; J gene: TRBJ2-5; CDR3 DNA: TGTGCCAGCAGCCCTGGGGGCACCGAGGGAGAGACCCAGTACTTC; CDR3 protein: CASSPGGTEGETQYF
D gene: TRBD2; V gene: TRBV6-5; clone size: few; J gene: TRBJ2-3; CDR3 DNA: TGTGCCAGCAGTTACTCGTGGACTAGCCTTAGCACAGATACGCAGTATTTT; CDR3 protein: CASSYSWTSLSTDTQYF
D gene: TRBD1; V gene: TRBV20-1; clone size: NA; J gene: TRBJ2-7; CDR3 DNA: TGCAGTGCTCGACGCACGCTCGCAGGGGGCTACGAGCAGTACTTC; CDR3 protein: CSARRTLAGGYEQYF
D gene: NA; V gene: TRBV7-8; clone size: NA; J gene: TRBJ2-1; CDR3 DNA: TGTGCCAGCAGCTTAGCGTCAAGGCGGATTAATGAGCAGTTCTTC; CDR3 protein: CASSLASRRINEQFF
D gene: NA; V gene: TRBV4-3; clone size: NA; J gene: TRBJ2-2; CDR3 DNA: TGCGCCAGCAGCCAGTTGAACGGGGAGCTGTTTTTT; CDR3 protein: CASSQLNGELFF
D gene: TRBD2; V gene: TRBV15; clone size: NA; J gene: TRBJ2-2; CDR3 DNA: TGTGCCACCAGTCTCGGGCTAGCGGGGGTTAACACCGGGGAGCTGTTTTTT; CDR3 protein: CATSLGLAGVNTGELFF
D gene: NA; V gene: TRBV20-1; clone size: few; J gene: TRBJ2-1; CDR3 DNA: TGCAGTGCTAGAGCACTAGCTGACTACAATGAGCAGTTCTTC; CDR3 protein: CSARALADYNEQFF
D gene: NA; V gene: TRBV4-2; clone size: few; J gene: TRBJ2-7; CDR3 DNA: TGTGCCAGCAGCCAAGAACTACTCTCCTACGAGCAGTACTTC; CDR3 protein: CASSQELLSYEQYF
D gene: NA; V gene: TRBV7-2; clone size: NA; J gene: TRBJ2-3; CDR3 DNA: TGTGCCAGCAGCTTCCAGGGCAGGGCATCCGGCACAGATACGCAGTATTTT; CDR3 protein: CASSFQGRASGTDTQYF
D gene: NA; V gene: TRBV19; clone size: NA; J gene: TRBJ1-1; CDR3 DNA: TGTGCCAGTAGTAGGAACCTTCCAGCGATGAACACTGAAGCTTTCTTT; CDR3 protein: CASSRNLPAMNTEAFF
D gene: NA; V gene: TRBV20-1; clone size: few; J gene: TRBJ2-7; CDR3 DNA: TGCAGTGCTAGATACGGGGTCTACGAGCAGTACTTC; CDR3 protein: CSARYGVYEQYF
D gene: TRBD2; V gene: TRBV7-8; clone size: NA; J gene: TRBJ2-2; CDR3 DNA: TGTGCCAGCAGCAAACTAGCGTCCGGGGAGCTGTTTTTT; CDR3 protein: CASSKLASGELFF
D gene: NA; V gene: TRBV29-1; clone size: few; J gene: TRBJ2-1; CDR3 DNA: TGCAGCGTTCGCGGAGGAGGGTCCTACAATGAGCAGTTCTTC; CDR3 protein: CSVRGGGSYNEQFF
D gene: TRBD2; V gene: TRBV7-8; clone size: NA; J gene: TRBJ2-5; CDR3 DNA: TGTGCCAGCGTTACTAGCGGGAAAGAGACCCAGTACTTC; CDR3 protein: CASVTSGKETQYF
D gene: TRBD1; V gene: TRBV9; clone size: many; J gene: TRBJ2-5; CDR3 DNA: TGTGCCAGCAGCGTCGGGACAGTAAAAGAGACCCAGTACTTC; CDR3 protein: CASSVGTVKETQYF
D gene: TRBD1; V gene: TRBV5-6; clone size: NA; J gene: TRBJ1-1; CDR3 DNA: TGTGCCAGCAGTCTCGGGACAGGGCGGGCAACCACTGAAGCTTTCTTT; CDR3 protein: CASSLGTGRATTEAFF
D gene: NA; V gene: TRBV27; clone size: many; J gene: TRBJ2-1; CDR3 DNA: TGTGCCAGCAGTTTGGCGGGACCTAGATTCGGTGAGCAGTTCTTC; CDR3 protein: CASSLAGPRFGEQFF
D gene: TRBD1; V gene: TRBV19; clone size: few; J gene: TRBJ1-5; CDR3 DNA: TGTGCCAGTGTCCCTGGTGTGGGACAGATACAGCCCCAGCATTTT; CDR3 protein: CASVPGVGQIQPQHF
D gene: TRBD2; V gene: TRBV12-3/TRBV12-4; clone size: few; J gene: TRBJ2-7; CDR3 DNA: TGTGCCAGCAGTTCCACCGGGACTAGCGTGTACGAGCAGTACTTC; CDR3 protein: CASSSTGTSVYEQYF
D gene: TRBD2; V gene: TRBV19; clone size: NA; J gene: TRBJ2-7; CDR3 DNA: TGTGCCAGTAGTATGTCAGCGGGAGGAACCTACGAGCAGTACTTC; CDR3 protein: CASSMSAGGTYEQYF
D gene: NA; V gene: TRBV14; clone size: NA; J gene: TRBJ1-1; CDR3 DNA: TGTGCCAGCAGCCAAGTGCCGGGAGAGAGGAACACTGAAGCTTTCTTT; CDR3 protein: CASSQVPGERNTEAFF
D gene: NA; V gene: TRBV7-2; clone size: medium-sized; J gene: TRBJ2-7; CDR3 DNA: TGTGCCAGCAGTTCAGACTACGAGCAGTACTTC; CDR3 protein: CASSSDYEQYF
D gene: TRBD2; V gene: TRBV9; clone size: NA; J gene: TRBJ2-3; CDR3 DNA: TGTGCCAGCAGCCTAGACCTTGGACTAGCGGGGAGCACAGATACGCAGTATTTT; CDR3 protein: CASSLDLGLAGSTDTQYF
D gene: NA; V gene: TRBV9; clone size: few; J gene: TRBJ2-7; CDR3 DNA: TGTGCCAGCAGCACCCCCAGATACGAGCAGTACTTC; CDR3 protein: CASSTPRYEQYF
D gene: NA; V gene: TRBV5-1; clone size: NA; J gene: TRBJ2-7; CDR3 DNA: TGCGCCAGCAGCTTGGATTCGGGGCGCGAGCAGTACTTC; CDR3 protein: CASSLDSGREQYF
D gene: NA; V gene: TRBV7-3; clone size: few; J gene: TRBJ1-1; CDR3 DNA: TGTGCCAGCAGCTTTAGGTGGGACACTGAAGCTTTCTTT; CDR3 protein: CASSFRWDTEAFF
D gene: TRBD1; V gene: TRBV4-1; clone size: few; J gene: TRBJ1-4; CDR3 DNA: TGCGCCAGCAGCCAAGGTGTGGGACAGCTCCTCCCGGGGGAAAAACTGTTTTTT; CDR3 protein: CASSQGVGQLLPGEKLFF
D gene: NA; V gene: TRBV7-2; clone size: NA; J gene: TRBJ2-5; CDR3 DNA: TGTGCCAGCAGCTTAGCGCAAGGGTACCAAGAGACCCAGTACTTC; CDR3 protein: CASSLAQGYQETQYF
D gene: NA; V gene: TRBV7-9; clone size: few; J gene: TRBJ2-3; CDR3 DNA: TGTGCCAGCAGCCTGGACGGGGGAGCACTCACAGATACGCAGTATTTT; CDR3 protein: CASSLDGGALTDTQYF
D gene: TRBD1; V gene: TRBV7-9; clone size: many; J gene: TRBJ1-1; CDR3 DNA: TGTGCCAGCAGCCCAACCACAGGGGGCACTGAAGCTTTCTTT; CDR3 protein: CASSPTTGGTEAFF
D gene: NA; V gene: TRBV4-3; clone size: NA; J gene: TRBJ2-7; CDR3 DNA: TGCGCCAGCAGCCAAGAGGGGGGACAAACCTACGAGCAGTACTTC; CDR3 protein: CASSQEGGQTYEQYF
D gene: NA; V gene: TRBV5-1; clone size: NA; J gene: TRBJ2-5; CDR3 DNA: TGCGCCAGCAGCTTGAGGGGAGGACACCAGTACCAAGAGACCCAGTACTTC; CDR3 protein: CASSLRGGHQYQETQYF
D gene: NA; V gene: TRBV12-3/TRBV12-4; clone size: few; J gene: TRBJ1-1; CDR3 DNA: TGTGCCAGCAGTTTGTTCGGGGGCTTCGGAGCTTTCTTT; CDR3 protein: CASSLFGGFGAFF